This TCR beta chain came from a study of blood T cell repertoires in COVID-19. Study-level background: Sources were T cells, B-cell-depleted T cells, or PBMCs; the material itself was cDNA or gDNA.

The trim removed 0 bases at V and 0 bases at J, leaving 5 bases unmatched. The CDR3 length is 16 residues. Germline V gene data show CDR1 as GTSNPN and CDR2 as SVGIG (reference sequence). This clone was observed once. In the source study's methods: The assay estimated nucleated cells by amplifying reference gene primers. Clones were read by immunoSEQ multiplex PCR, and TCRdb kept only the in-frame ones, dropping some. Clone size and the V and J calls come from that table; the DNA yielded D and trimming. The table includes some 250,000 clones, roughly 85% detected once. Sequenced material: PBMCs or T cells enriched from blood (not recorded which). This clonotype was sampled from a woman between 50 and 59 years old who had recovered from COVID-19. The chain has TRBV30 and TRBJ1-5; 7 bases map to TRBD1. The DNA for the CDR3 is TGTGCCTGGAGTGTAAGAGGGACAGATAGCAATCAGCCCCAGCATTTT. Translating gives CAWSVRGTDSNQPQHF.